This entry concerns a single T cell receptor beta chain. This sample was taken from a study of blood T cell repertoires in COVID-19. Study overall: Sites across the United States, Italy and Spain contributed samples from acute and convalescent COVID-19. Sample material is recorded as cDNA or gDNA derived from T cells, B-cell-depleted T cells, or PBMCs.

Followed over time, Seattle patients had been enrolled while infection was active. From germline, CDR1 is MDHEN and CDR2 SYDVKM. The germline V and J ends were trimmed by 6 bases and 1 base, with 12 bases remaining between them. There are 14 residues in the CDR3. Per the authors' pipeline: Reference gene primer amplification gave nucleated cell count estimates. Assay used: immunoSEQ multiplex PCR; TCRdb lists only in-frame clones, some missing. That table is the source of V, J and clone size, and D and trimming were worked out from the DNA. This repertoire shows about 160,000 clones, around 82% found once; its top ten account for around 7%.

The sequence derives from a middle-aged woman with COVID-19, enrolled during active disease. Sequencing was performed on peripheral blood. The chain links TRBV28 to TRBJ2-5; D gene unclear. CDR3 DNA: TGTGCCAGCAGCCAGGCCTACGCCCAAGAGACCCAGTACTTC. Encoded protein: CASSQAYAQETQYF.